This passage covers 10 T cell receptor beta chains from one sample sequenced in a study of blood T cells in healthy people across ages. The use of a sample-barcoded 5' primer and a J-beta primer mix characterized a second PCR of roughly 6 to 11 cycles. TCRdb redid the calling of the 5' RACE reads with MiXCR, one entry per CDR3 protein. The repertoire holds over 950,000 distinct CDR3 sequences, 30% to 40% seen once, with around 13% in the top ten. The specimen was blood. The receptor source for this set is a man between 18 and 35 years old in good health.

This clonotype came up a few times. The rearrangement uses TRBV28 and TRBJ1-1; a possible D gene is TRBD1 (6 bases). With 4 bases removed from V and 7 bases from J, the gap between germline ends came to 13 bases. CDR3 length equals 13 residues. Germline V gives CDR1 MDHEN, CDR2 SYDVKM. CDR3 in amino acids: CASSSRTDNEAFF. CDR3 DNA: TGTGCCAGCAGTTCCCGGACAGATAATGAAGCTTTCTTT.

This clonotype showed up just once. The V call is TRBV4-3, the J call TRBJ2-7; weak D call: TRBD2 (5 bases). Germline CDR1 is LGHNA and CDR2 is YSLEER. V gave up 5 bases and J gave up 7 bases, with 30 bases separating them. This CDR3 comprises 18 residues. The CDR3 DNA reads as TGCGCCAGCAGCACCCCGACGGCCGGAGGTGGCTCCTACAATGAGCAGTACTTC. It translates to CASSTPTAGGGSYNEQYF.

Comments on this clonotype: At one boundary the junction diverges from the germline segment, which might be a read error. The J gene is TRBJ2-3, the V gene TRBV10-3; D might be TRBD2 (5 bases). This CDR3 has 15 residues. Germline V gene data show CDR1 as ENHRY and CDR2 as SYGVKD. CDR3 loop: CTISESEDSTDTQYF. The CDR3 region has the DNA TGTACCATCAGTGAGTCGGAGGATAGCACAGATACGCAGTATTTT.

This clonotype has just a few counts. The gene calls are TRBV25-1 and TRBJ1-2, with no clear D. V was trimmed by 3 bases and J by 2 bases, leaving 13 bases between them. The CDR3 is 15 amino acids. Germline CDR1 is MGHDK and CDR2 is SYGVNS. CDR3 bases: TGTGCCAGCAGTGACAGAAGGAGTCCGAACTATGGCTACACCTTC. Encoded protein: CASSDRRSPNYGYTF.

V gene TRBV30 combines with J gene TRBJ1-4, with D tentatively TRBD1 (5 bases). Germline CDR1 is GTSNPN and CDR2 is SVGIG (reference sequence). Trimming stripped 4 bases from V and 0 bases from J, with 12 bases between. The CDR3 runs to 15 residues. The CDR3 region has the DNA TGTGCCTGGAATTACGGGGCTGCAACTAATGAAAAACTGTTTTTT. Protein product: CAWNYGAATNEKLFF.

This rearrangement joins TRBV12-3 or TRBV12-4 to TRBJ2-3; D gene uncertain. This CDR3 contains 13 residues. The germline V and J ends were trimmed by 7 bases and 2 bases, with 10 bases remaining between them. DNA for the CDR3: TGTGCCAGCATCGAGCAAAACACAGATACGCAGTATTTT. Translating gives CASIEQNTDTQYF.

The chain employs TRBV6-2 or TRBV6-3 and TRBJ1-2; D remains unclear. The CDR3 length is 18 residues. Trimming left V 0 bases short and J 8 bases short, with 25 bases between. CDR1 and CDR2 from the germline V gene are MNHEY and SVGEGT. CDR3 residues: CASSYSTKDEAVSDGYTF. For the CDR3, the DNA is TGTGCCAGCAGTTACTCTACTAAGGATGAGGCGGTTTCCGACGGCTACACCTTC.

This clonotype has only one observation. One end of the junction is discordant with germline, which a read error may explain. The gene calls are TRBV5-1 and TRBJ1-6, with D perhaps matching TRBD1 (5 bases). Germline loops: CDR1 SGHRS, CDR2 YFSETQ. This CDR3 is 15 amino acids long. CDR3 amino acids: CASSPVDSEASPPHF. CDR3 bases: TGCGCCAGCAGCCCAGTAGACAGTGAAGCTTCACCCCCCCACTTT.

The rearrangement links TRBV7-2 to TRBJ1-6; D is uncertain. V dropped 4 bases and J dropped 4 bases, with 11 bases sitting between them. This CDR3 region has 15 residues. Germline V gene lookup returns CDR1 SGHTA and CDR2 FQGNSA. DNA of the CDR3: TGTGCCAGCAGCTCCCGAGGACGGTATAATTCACCCCTCCACTTT. It codes for CASSSRGRYNSPLHF.

The rearrangement joins TRBV2 to TRBJ1-5; tentative D call: TRBD1 (6 bases). Germline V gene lookup returns CDR1 SNHLY and CDR2 FYNNEI. The CDR3 length is 14 residues. V was trimmed by 3 bases and J by 3 bases, leaving 9 bases between them. The CDR3 loop is CASSDRGANQPQHF. CDR3 DNA: TGTGCCAGCAGTGACAGGGGCGCCAATCAGCCCCAGCATTTT.